This is a list of T cell receptor beta chains from one sample in a study of blood T cell repertoires in COVID-19. The assay was immunoSEQ multiplex PCR, and TCRdb's table has in-frame clones only and misses some. The sample contains some 190,000 clones, around 80% of which appear only once. Sequenced sample: PBMCs or T cells enriched from blood (not recorded which). The receptors shown here come from a man in his 60s who had been exposed to COVID-19. Both conserved end residues are part of each CDR3. The D gene is left open where the match is weak. The size of a clone is reported for some rows only, either as once, few or many, or as a class for expanded clones.

d_call	clone_size	j_call	v_call	cdr3_nt	cdr3_aa
TRBD1	once	TRBJ1-2	TRBV15	TGTGCCACCAGCAAGGGACAGGGAACAAACTATGGCTACACCTTC	CATSKGQGTNYGYTF
-	-	TRBJ2-7	TRBV19	TGTGCCAGTAGTATTCAAGTGGCGACAGAGTTTCCCTACGAGCAGTACTTC	CASSIQVATEFPYEQYF
-	-	TRBJ1-1	TRBV2	TGTGCCAGCAGTGAAGGACGGACAGCGAACACTGAAGCTTTCTTT	CASSEGRTANTEAFF
TRBD1	once	TRBJ2-1	TRBV19	TGTGCCAGTAGTACTCCAGGGGGCAGCTCCTACAATGAGCAGTTCTTC	CASSTPGGSSYNEQFF
TRBD2	few	TRBJ2-1	TRBV9	TGTGCCAGCAGCCTAGTAGTAGCGGGAGGGCTCAATGAGCAGTTCTTC	CASSLVVAGGLNEQFF
-	-	TRBJ1-1	TRBV19	TGTGCCAGTAGTATCCAGGGCGACACTGAAGCTTTCTTT	CASSIQGDTEAFF
-	once	TRBJ2-1	TRBV7-2	TGTGCCAGCAGCTTATTGTTTTCTAGTGGGAATGAGCAGTTCTTC	CASSLLFSSGNEQFF
TRBD1	-	TRBJ2-7	TRBV11-3	TGTGCCAGCAGCTTCCGACAGGGGAGCTCCTACGAGCAGTACTTC	CASSFRQGSSYEQYF
-	-	TRBJ1-5	TRBV6-2/TRBV6-3	TGTGCCAGCAGTTTCAGGGAGGTTGGCAATCAGCCCCAGCATTTT	CASSFREVGNQPQHF
-	-	TRBJ2-7	TRBV19	TGTGCCAGCCGGGGTTTCTCCTACGAGCAGTACTTC	CASRGFSYEQYF
TRBD2	-	TRBJ2-1	TRBV29-1	TGCAGCGTTGATACTAGCGGGGCTTACAATGAGCAGTTCTTC	CSVDTSGAYNEQFF
TRBD2	-	TRBJ2-3	TRBV10-3	TGTGCCGCTAGCGGGAGAGTGGGCACAGATACGCAGTATTTT	CAASGRVGTDTQYF
TRBD2	once	TRBJ2-7	TRBV19	TGTGCCAGTAGCAAGACGGCGGGAGGTGGTCACGAGCAGTACTTC	CASSKTAGGGHEQYF
-	-	TRBJ1-5	TRBV2	TGTGCCAGCATTTGGGGAAGGGGTCAGCCCCAGCATTTT	CASIWGRGQPQHF
TRBD1	-	TRBJ1-3	TRBV7-2	TGTGCCGGAGCGGGGACAGGGAGAAACACCATATATTTT	CAGAGTGRNTIYF
TRBD2	few	TRBJ2-5	TRBV27	TGTGCCAGCAGTCTCGGGACTAGCTCACAAGAGACCCAGTACTTC	CASSLGTSSQETQYF
-	-	TRBJ1-1	TRBV7-2	TGTGCCAGCAGCGCCCTGACAGGCACTGAAGCTTTCTTT	CASSALTGTEAFF
-	few	TRBJ1-1	TRBV29-1	TGCAGCGTTGTGGAGTCAGGGGCAAAGAACACTGAAGCTTTCTTT	CSVVESGAKNTEAFF
-	few	TRBJ2-5	TRBV5-1	TGCGCCAGCAGCTCAATAGGGTCCGGAAAAGGGGGTGAGACCCAGTACTTC	CASSSIGSGKGGETQYF
-	-	TRBJ2-3	TRBV14	TGTGCCAGCAGCCCAGGGCCAGGGTCGCGGACAGATACGCAGTATTTT	CASSPGPGSRTDTQYF
-	many	TRBJ2-5	TRBV20-1	TGCAGTGCTATCGGGGAGACCCAGTACTTC	CSAIGETQYF
-	-	TRBJ1-2	TRBV3-1/TRBV3-2	TGTGCACCATTGGGCCCCCGCTACACCTTC	CAPLGPRYTF
-	-	TRBJ1-3	TRBV7-2	TGTGCCAGCAGCTTAGTAGCTGGCATCTCTGGAAACACCATATATTTT	CASSLVAGISGNTIYF
TRBD1	-	TRBJ1-6	TRBV27	TGTGCCAGCAGTTTACGGGACAGGGGTAATTCACCCCTCCACTTT	CASSLRDRGNSPLHF
TRBD1	-	TRBJ1-1	TRBV6-6	TGTGCCAGCAGTTACCCGACAGGGGGAAGGACTGAAGCTTTCTTT	CASSYPTGGRTEAFF
TRBD2	many	TRBJ2-7	TRBV7-3	TGTGCCAGCAGCTTGGAGGGAGGGCCTAGGTACGAGCAGTACTTC	CASSLEGGPRYEQYF
TRBD1	few	TRBJ1-5	TRBV11-2	TGTGCCAGCAGCTTAGAAGCAGGGGGGAATCAGCCCCAGCATTTT	CASSLEAGGNQPQHF
-	-	TRBJ2-2	TRBV2	TGTGCCAGCAGAGTGCAGTCCGGGACTCAACACACCGGGGAGCTGTTTTTT	CASRVQSGTQHTGELFF
TRBD2	-	TRBJ2-5	TRBV5-1	TGCGCCAGCAGCTTGGCCCTAGCGGGAGAGACCCAGTACTTC	CASSLALAGETQYF
TRBD2	-	TRBJ2-1	TRBV9	TGTGCCAGCAGCGTAGACCTAGCGGGGTACAATGAGCAGTTCTTC	CASSVDLAGYNEQFF
-	-	TRBJ1-5	TRBV3-1/TRBV3-2	TGTGCCAGCAGCCAAAGCACAGCCAGCAATCAGCCCCAGCATTTT	CASSQSTASNQPQHF
-	many	TRBJ1-2	TRBV7-9	TGTGCCAGCAGCTTAGTAGTTGGCGGATTATCTCGGACCTTC	CASSLVVGGLSRTF
TRBD1	-	TRBJ2-7	TRBV28	TGTGCCAGCAGTTTGCTAAGAAGTCCCGGGACAGGGCCTCGTGGACAGTACTTC	CASSLLRSPGTGPRGQYF
TRBD2	-	TRBJ2-2	TRBV7-9	TGTGCCAGCAGCTTACTAGCGGGAGCGGTCACCGGGGAGCTGTTTTTT	CASSLLAGAVTGELFF
-	-	TRBJ1-2	TRBV12-3/TRBV12-4	TGTGCCAGCAGTTCAACGGTACTCTATGGCTACACCTTC	CASSSTVLYGYTF
-	-	TRBJ1-5	TRBV28	TGTGCCAGCAGTTTGTCCCAGGGGATTGGAAGTAGCAATCAGCCCCAGCATTTT	CASSLSQGIGSSNQPQHF
-	-	TRBJ1-6	TRBV9	TGTGCCAGCAGCGCGGCGGGACTGAGAAATTCACCCCTCCACTTT	CASSAAGLRNSPLHF
-	once	TRBJ1-3	TRBV29-1	TGCAGCGTTGAATCTTCGGGACATGGAAACACCATATATTTT	CSVESSGHGNTIYF
TRBD1	-	TRBJ1-1	TRBV7-8	TGTGCCAGCAGCCCCAGACAGGGATCGAACACTGAAGCTTTCTTT	CASSPRQGSNTEAFF
TRBD2	-	TRBJ2-3	TRBV7-2	TGTGCCAGCAGCTCCGGGACTAGCGTGGATACGCAGTATTTT	CASSSGTSVDTQYF
-	-	TRBJ1-2	TRBV19	TGTGCCAGTAGGGAGGAGGTCACCTATGGCTACACCTTC	CASREEVTYGYTF
-	-	TRBJ2-7	TRBV28	TGTGCCAGCAGTTTGACAGCCTACGAGCAGTACTTC	CASSLTAYEQYF
-	-	TRBJ2-2	TRBV6-4	TGTGCCAGCAGTGACTCAATGGGGCAGGGGACCGGGGAGCTGTTTTTT	CASSDSMGQGTGELFF
TRBD2	-	TRBJ2-7	TRBV7-2	TGTGCCAGCAGCTTCGGCGGGAGCGCCTACGAGCAGTACTTC	CASSFGGSAYEQYF
TRBD1	-	TRBJ1-1	TRBV5-4	TGTGCCAGCAGCTCCGGGGACAGGGGTTACACTGAAGCTTTCTTT	CASSSGDRGYTEAFF
-	-	TRBJ2-2	TRBV7-2	TGTGCCAGCAGCTTAGTGGTCAGAAACACCGGGGAGCTGTTTTTT	CASSLVVRNTGELFF
-	-	TRBJ1-1	TRBV27	TGTGCCAGCAGTTTAGGCCATGAAGCTTTCTTT	CASSLGHEAFF
-	-	TRBJ2-3	TRBV18	TGTGCCAGCTCACCTGACGGGAGCCGTCAAGATACGCAGTATTTT	CASSPDGSRQDTQYF
TRBD1	-	TRBJ2-2	TRBV5-4	TGTGCCAGCAGCTCCGACAGGGGGCCGATCACCGGGGAGCTGTTTTTT	CASSSDRGPITGELFF
TRBD1	once	TRBJ1-2	TRBV7-3	TGTGCCAGGACCCCCGACAGGGAAAACTATGGCTACACCTTC	CARTPDRENYGYTF
-	-	TRBJ2-7	TRBV7-9	TGTGCCAGCAGCTTAGTGGGTAGCGACAGGTCCTACGAGCAGTACTTC	CASSLVGSDRSYEQYF
TRBD1	-	TRBJ1-4	TRBV19	TGTGCCAGTAGTATCGGGGACAGGGGGGGAAAACTGTTTTTT	CASSIGDRGGKLFF
TRBD2	-	TRBJ2-1	TRBV10-1	TGCGCCAGCAGTGAGTTTAGCGGGAGTATGGGCAATGAGCAGTTCTTC	CASSEFSGSMGNEQFF
-	few	TRBJ2-6	TRBV6-1	TGTGCCAGCAGTGCTACACCGGGGGACTCTGGGGCCAACGTCCTGACTTTC	CASSATPGDSGANVLTF
TRBD2	-	TRBJ2-1	TRBV6-5	TGTGCCAGCAGTCCCATAGCGGGAGGGCAAGATGAGCAGTTCTTC	CASSPIAGGQDEQFF
-	once	TRBJ1-6	TRBV27	TGTGCCAGCAGTTTAGACAGCCGAAATTCACCCCTCCACTTT	CASSLDSRNSPLHF
-	-	TRBJ2-2	TRBV7-9	TGTGCCAGCAGTTTGGGGGGAACCGGGGAGCTGTTTTTT	CASSLGGTGELFF
-	-	TRBJ2-7	TRBV29-1	TGCAGCGCTGGGCACTCCTACGAGCAGTACTTC	CSAGHSYEQYF
-	-	TRBJ2-2	TRBV9	TGTGCCAGCAGCGGGCGACAGCGCGGCACCGGGGAGCTGTTTTTT	CASSGRQRGTGELFF
-	-	TRBJ1-5	TRBV24-1	TGTGCCACCAGTGATCCTCAAACCGGGGGAGGTCAGCCCCAGCATTTT	CATSDPQTGGGQPQHF